This T cell receptor (beta chain) was identified in a study of blood T cell repertoires in COVID-19. Study details: Some COVID-19 samples were acute and others convalescent; all came from the United States, Italy and Spain. The analysed material was cDNA or gDNA that came from T cells, B-cell-depleted T cells, or PBMCs.

Those who participated ranged in age from 18 to 89 years and resided in about two dozen US areas. Per the original methods: Amplification of reference gene primers was used by the study to estimate nucleated cell counts. TCRdb's copy holds only in-frame clones and misses some; the assay was immunoSEQ multiplex PCR. The D gene and trimming were derived from the DNA, and the V and J assignments and clone size from that table. The table records 350,000 to 400,000 clones, 89% of them present only once. The TCR originated in a woman aged 25 to 39 who had recovered from COVID-19. The sequenced material came from PBMCs or T cells enriched from blood (not recorded which).

For the CDR3, the DNA is TGTGCCAGCAGCGTAGGAGCGGGGGGGGGACTAGATACGCAGTATTTT. It translates to CASSVGAGGGLDTQYF. V gene TRBV9 combines with J gene TRBJ2-3; TRBD2 matches 10 bases. Trimming removed 0 bases from V and 5 bases from J; junction bases left unmatched: 6. The CDR3 contains 16 residues. The germline V gene encodes CDR1 SGDLS and CDR2 YYNGEE.